This T cell receptor beta chain is drawn from a study of T cell responses to AZD1222 COVID-19 vaccine. Study-wide findings and caveats: Clonal diversity was possibly underestimated; the donors were predominantly white British and more often female.

Assay used: immunoSEQ multiplex PCR; TCRdb lists only in-frame clones, some missing. The sample contains roughly 79,000 clones, roughly 80% of which appear only once. Concerning this clone itself: Its antigen remains unidentified.

The V segment lost 6 bases and the J segment 4 bases; nucleotides outside the gene matches: 16. The CDR3 length is 17 residues. Germline V gene sequence: CDR1 SGHRS, CDR2 YFSETQ. The genes are TRBV5-1 and TRBJ2-7, with 10 bases that match TRBD2. This specimen was peripheral blood, taken on day 0 of AZD1222 vaccination. The TCR comes from an adult in good health. Here the CDR3 reads CASTKGASGSFSYEQYF. The CDR3 DNA is TGCGCCAGCACCAAAGGCGCTAGCGGGAGTTTTTCGTACGAGCAGTACTTC.